A few counts support the clone carrying this T cell receptor beta chain. The antigen remains undetermined. This sample is part of a study of response to subunit inactivated influenza vaccine. TCRdb reanalysed the RT-PCR reads using MiXCR and keeps one entry per CDR3 protein. The top ten clones hold over 8.5% of a sample with about 610,000 distinct CDR3 sequences, around 13% of them seen once. Study conclusions and caveats: Authors suggested few new T cells are recruited by each seasonal influenza vaccination.

CDR1 and CDR2 (germline): DFQATT, SNEGSKA (reference sequence). V was trimmed by 2 bases and J by 0 bases, leaving 11 bases between them. The CDR3 totals 14 residues. The TCR originated in a man aged 50 to 59 who received an inactivated influenza vaccine. The chain couples TRBV20-1 to TRBJ2-7; TRBD2 is a possible D gene (6 bases). This sample comprised PBMCs from blood, obtained 12 days after vaccination. Here the CDR3 reads CSARQRGFSYEQYF. In DNA form, the CDR3 reads TGCAGTGCTAGACAACGGGGGTTCTCCTACGAGCAGTACTTC.